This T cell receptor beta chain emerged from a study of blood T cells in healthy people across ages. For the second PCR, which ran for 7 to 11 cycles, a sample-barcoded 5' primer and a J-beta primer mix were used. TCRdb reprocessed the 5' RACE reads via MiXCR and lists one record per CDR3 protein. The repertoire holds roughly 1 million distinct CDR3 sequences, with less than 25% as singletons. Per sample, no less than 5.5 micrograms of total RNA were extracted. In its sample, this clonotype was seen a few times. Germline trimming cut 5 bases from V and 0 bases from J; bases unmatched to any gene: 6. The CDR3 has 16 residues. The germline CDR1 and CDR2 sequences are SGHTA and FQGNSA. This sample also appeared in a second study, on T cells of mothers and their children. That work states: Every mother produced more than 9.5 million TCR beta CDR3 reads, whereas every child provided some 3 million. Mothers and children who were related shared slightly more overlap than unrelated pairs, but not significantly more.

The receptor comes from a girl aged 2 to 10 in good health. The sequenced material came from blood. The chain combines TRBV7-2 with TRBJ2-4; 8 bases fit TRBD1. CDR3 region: CASSIRTGLAKNIQYF. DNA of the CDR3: TGTGCCAGCAGCATCCGGACAGGGCTAGCCAAAAACATTCAGTACTTC.